This record covers a single T cell receptor (beta chain). CDR3 length: 15 residues. This entry belongs to a study of T cell responses to AZD1222 COVID-19 vaccine. Generated by immunoSEQ multiplex PCR, the TCRdb table keeps only in-frame clones and is missing some. The sample consists of tens of thousands of clones, about nine tenths of them appearing once. The specimen was peripheral blood, collected 28 days after the second AZD1222 dose. The receptor was isolated from an adult who received the AZD1222 COVID-19 vaccine. The chain links TRBV21-1 to TRBJ1-2. TRBV21-1 is given as a pseudogene. DNA of the CDR3: TGTGCCAGCAGCAAATCGGGGCGCCGATTCTATGGCTACACCTTC. Amino acid sequence: CASSKSGRRFYGYTF.